The rows below give T cell receptor beta chains drawn from one sample of a study of T cells after posttransplantation cyclophosphamide. Assay: immunoSEQ multiplex PCR; the TCRdb copy retains only in-frame clones and omits some. The sample contains some 3,300 clones, around three quarters of which appear only once. The specimen sequenced was memory CD8+ T cells sorted from blood. These receptors came from a woman aged 60-75 years in good health, CMV-negative, and a related stem cell transplant donor. Each CDR3 is given with its conserved first and last residue. D genes are given only for firm matches. For some rows the clone size is stated as once, few or many, or as a class when expanded; others skip it.

clone_size j_call d_call v_call cdr3_length cdr3_aa cdr3_nt
few TRBJ2-2 TRBD2 TRBV11-2 19 CASSSHLSLAGGDSGELFF TGTGCCAGCAGCTCCCATCTCTCACTAGCGGGCGGGGATAGCGGGGAGCTGTTTTTT
. TRBJ1-6 TRBD1 TRBV7-9 14 CASNPGQMNSPLHF TGTGCCAGCAACCCGGGACAGATGAATTCACCCCTCCACTTT
. TRBJ1-6 . TRBV28 15 CASSTPTVHNSPLHF TGTGCCAGCAGTACCCCTACAGTACATAATTCCCCCCTCCACTTT
. TRBJ1-1 . TRBV5-5 13 CASSLGGGTEAFF TGTGCCAGCAGCTTGGGGGGCGGCACTGAAGCTTTCTTT
. TRBJ1-4 . TRBV5-8 16 CASSLGLETANEKLFF TGTGCCAGCAGCTTGGGATTGGAGACAGCTAATGAAAAACTGTTTTTT
. TRBJ2-5 TRBD1 TRBV4-1 15 CASSPRDRGVETQYF TGCGCCAGCAGCCCCCGGGACAGGGGTGTGGAGACCCAGTACTTC
. TRBJ2-1 . TRBV15 15 CATSRDFRGNNEQFF TGTGCCACCAGCAGAGATTTTCGGGGGAACAATGAGCAGTTCTTC
. TRBJ2-1 . TRBV7-6 12 CACGTAYNEQFF TGTGCCTGCGGGACGGCCTACAATGAGCAGTTCTTC
. TRBJ2-5 TRBD1 TRBV11-1 15 CASSSRTGTQETQYF TGTGCCAGCAGCTCCCGGACAGGTACTCAAGAGACCCAGTACTTC
few TRBJ1-2 . TRBV4-3 16 CASSQDRGGADYGYTF TGCGCCAGCAGCCAAGATCGGGGGGGCGCGGACTATGGCTACACCTTC
. TRBJ2-5 . TRBV6-5 12 CASNLRGETQYF TGTGCCAGCAATCTAAGGGGGGAGACCCAGTACTTC
once TRBJ2-1 TRBD2 TRBV29-1 15 CSVNRPSGPYNEQFF TGCAGCGTCAACCGTCCTAGCGGGCCCTACAATGAGCAGTTCTTC
. TRBJ2-7 . TRBV28 15 CASSLDTRSRYEQYF TGTGCCAGCAGTTTAGATACGCGGAGCAGATACGAGCAGTACTTC
. TRBJ2-5 . TRBV28 17 CASSLASGDSAQETQYF TGTGCCAGCAGTTTGGCCTCGGGAGACAGCGCCCAAGAGACCCAGTACTTC
. TRBJ2-5 . TRBV14 16 CASSQGGGRLAETQYF TGTGCCAGCAGCCAAGGAGGAGGGAGGTTGGCAGAGACCCAGTACTTC
. TRBJ2-3 . TRBV5-6 15 CASSYPWTATDTQYF TGTGCCAGCAGCTACCCGTGGACAGCCACAGATACGCAGTATTTT
. TRBJ2-2 . TRBV5-1 15 CASSLMGQDTGELFF TGCGCCAGCAGCTTGATGGGGCAGGACACCGGGGAGCTGTTTTTT
. TRBJ2-5 TRBD2 TRBV29-1 19 CSVEDVGRGPLLGQETQYF TGCAGCGTTGAAGATGTGGGGAGGGGACCGCTGCTTGGCCAAGAGACCCAGTACTTC
. TRBJ2-2 TRBD2 TRBV19 20 CASSIPVFLAGETNTGELFF TGTGCCAGTAGTATACCCGTTTTCCTAGCGGGGGAGACGAACACCGGGGAGCTGTTTTTT
. TRBJ2-1 TRBD1 TRBV29-1 12 CSVEDRNNEQFF TGCAGCGTTGAGGACAGGAACAATGAGCAGTTCTTC
. TRBJ1-5 . TRBV28 14 CATGGGHGNQPQHF TGTGCCACCGGGGGGGGGCATGGCAATCAGCCCCAGCATTTT
. TRBJ1-1 . TRBV9 14 CASSTAGGGTEAFF TGTGCCAGCAGTACAGCGGGGGGAGGAACTGAAGCTTTCTTT
. TRBJ2-1 TRBD2 TRBV30 13 CARQSGRGNEQFF TGTGCCCGTCAAAGCGGGAGGGGTAATGAGCAGTTCTTC
. TRBJ1-1 . TRBV6-5 15 CASSYGEGRNTEAFF TGTGCCAGCAGTTACGGGGAGGGAAGGAACACTGAAGCTTTCTTT
. TRBJ1-1 . TRBV6-5 13 CASRFRGTAEAFF TGTGCCAGCAGATTCAGGGGTACCGCTGAAGCTTTCTTT
few TRBJ1-5 TRBD1 TRBV11-1 15 CASSGTGSGDQPQHF TGTGCCAGCAGCGGGACAGGGTCGGGGGATCAGCCCCAGCATTTT
. TRBJ2-1 TRBD1 TRBV7-9 14 CASSPDRLYNEQFF TGTGCCAGCAGCCCGGACAGGCTCTACAATGAGCAGTTCTTC
few TRBJ2-1 . TRBV6-5 12 CASSRSVDEQFF TGTGCCAGCAGCCGCAGCGTGGATGAGCAGTTCTTC
. TRBJ1-5 TRBD1 TRBV19 15 CASSIGTGGPQPQHF TGTGCCAGTAGTATCGGGACAGGAGGGCCTCAGCCCCAGCATTTT
. TRBJ2-1 TRBD1 TRBV28 16 CASRPDDRGPYNEQFF TGTGCCAGCAGACCAGACGACAGGGGGCCCTACAATGAGCAGTTCTTC
. TRBJ2-3 . TRBV7-6 15 CASSVLDRITDTQYF TGTGCCAGCAGCGTACTGGACAGAATCACAGATACGCAGTATTTT
few TRBJ2-2 TRBD1 TRBV9 18 CASSASPRDRINTGELFF TGTGCCAGCAGCGCCTCCCCCCGGGACAGGATAAACACCGGGGAGCTGTTTTTT
. TRBJ2-2 . TRBV6-5 12 CAIRRGSGELFF TGTGCCATTCGTCGGGGGTCCGGGGAGCTGTTTTTT
. TRBJ2-5 . TRBV6-5 14 CASSYSRGAETQYF TGTGCCAGCAGTTACTCCAGGGGCGCAGAGACCCAGTACTTC
. TRBJ2-3 . TRBV28 14 CASSLPRRPDTQYF TGTGCCAGCAGTTTACCCAGGAGGCCAGATACGCAGTATTTT
. TRBJ2-2 . TRBV5-1 15 CASSSGHQPTGELFF TGCGCCAGCAGCTCAGGGCACCAACCGACCGGGGAGCTGTTTTTT
few TRBJ2-2 TRBD2 TRBV7-9 18 CASSPPGLAAANTGELFF TGTGCCAGCAGCCCCCCGGGGCTAGCGGCAGCGAACACCGGGGAGCTGTTTTTT
. TRBJ1-2 . TRBV5-6 16 CASSLAAGRFFYGYTF TGTGCCAGCAGCTTGGCAGCAGGGAGGTTTTTTTATGGCTACACCTTC
. TRBJ1-6 TRBD1 TRBV6-1 15 CATETGGRYNSPLHF TGTGCCACAGAGACAGGGGGCAGGTATAATTCACCCCTCCACTTT
. TRBJ1-1 TRBD1 TRBV2 13 CATGQGWGTEAFF TGTGCCACCGGACAGGGGTGGGGAACTGAAGCTTTCTTT
. TRBJ2-5 TRBD2 TRBV7-6 14 CASSPVRGVETQYF TGTGCCAGCAGCCCCGTCCGGGGGGTGGAGACCCAGTACTTC
. TRBJ1-2 . TRBV10-3 14 CAISGDKNNYGYTF TGTGCCATCAGTGGGGACAAAAATAACTATGGCTACACCTTC